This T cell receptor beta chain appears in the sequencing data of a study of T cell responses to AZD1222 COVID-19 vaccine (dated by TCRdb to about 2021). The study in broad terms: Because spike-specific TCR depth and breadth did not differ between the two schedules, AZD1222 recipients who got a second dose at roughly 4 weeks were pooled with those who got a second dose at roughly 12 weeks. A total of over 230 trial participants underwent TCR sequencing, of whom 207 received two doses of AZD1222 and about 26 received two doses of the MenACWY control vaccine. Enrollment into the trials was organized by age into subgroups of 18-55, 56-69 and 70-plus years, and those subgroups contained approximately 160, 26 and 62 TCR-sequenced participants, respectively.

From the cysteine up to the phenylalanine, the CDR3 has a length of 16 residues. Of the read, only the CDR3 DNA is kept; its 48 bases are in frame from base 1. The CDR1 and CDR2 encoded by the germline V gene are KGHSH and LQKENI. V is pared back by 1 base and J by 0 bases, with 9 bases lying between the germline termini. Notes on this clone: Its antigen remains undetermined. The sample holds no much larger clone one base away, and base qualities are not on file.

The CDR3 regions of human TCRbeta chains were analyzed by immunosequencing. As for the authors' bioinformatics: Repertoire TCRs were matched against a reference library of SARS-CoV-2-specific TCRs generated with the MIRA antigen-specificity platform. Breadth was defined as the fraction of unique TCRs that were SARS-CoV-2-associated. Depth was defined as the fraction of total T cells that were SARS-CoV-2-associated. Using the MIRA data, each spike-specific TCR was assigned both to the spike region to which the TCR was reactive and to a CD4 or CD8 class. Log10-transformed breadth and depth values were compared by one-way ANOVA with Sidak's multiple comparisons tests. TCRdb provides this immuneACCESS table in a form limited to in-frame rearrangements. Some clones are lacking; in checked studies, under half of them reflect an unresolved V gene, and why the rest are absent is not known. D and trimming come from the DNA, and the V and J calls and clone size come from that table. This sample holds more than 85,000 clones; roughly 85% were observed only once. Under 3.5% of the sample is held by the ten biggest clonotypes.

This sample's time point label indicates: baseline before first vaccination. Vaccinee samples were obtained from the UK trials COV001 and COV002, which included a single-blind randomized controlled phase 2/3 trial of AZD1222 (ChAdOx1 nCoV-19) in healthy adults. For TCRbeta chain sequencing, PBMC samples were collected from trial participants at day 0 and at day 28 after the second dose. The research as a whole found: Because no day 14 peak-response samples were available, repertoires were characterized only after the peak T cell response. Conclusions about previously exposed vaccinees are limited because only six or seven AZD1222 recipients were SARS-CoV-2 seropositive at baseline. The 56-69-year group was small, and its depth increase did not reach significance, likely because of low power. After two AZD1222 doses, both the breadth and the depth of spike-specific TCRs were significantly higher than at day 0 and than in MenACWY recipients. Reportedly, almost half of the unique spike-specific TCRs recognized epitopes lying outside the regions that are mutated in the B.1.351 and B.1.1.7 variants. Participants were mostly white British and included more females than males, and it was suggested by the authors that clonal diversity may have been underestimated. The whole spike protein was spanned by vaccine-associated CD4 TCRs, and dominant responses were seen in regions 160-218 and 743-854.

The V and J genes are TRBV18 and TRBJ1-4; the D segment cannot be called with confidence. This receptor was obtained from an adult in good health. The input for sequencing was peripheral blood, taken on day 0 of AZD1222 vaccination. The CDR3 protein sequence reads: CASSPQSETTNEKLFF. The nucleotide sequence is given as TGTGCCAGCTCACCACAATCGGAAACAACTAATGAAAAACTGTTTTTT.